A selection of T cell receptor beta chains follows, all from one sample in a study of CD8+ T cells in alopecia areata. The repertoire was sequenced with immunoSEQ multiplex PCR; TCRdb's copy has only in-frame clones and lacks some. The sample contains 90,000 to 120,000 clones, 84% of which appear only once. Source: CD8+ T cells sorted from blood, taken at week 24, from a patient treated with tofacitinib. The origin of the receptors is a human donor with alopecia areata. Each CDR3 is given with its conserved first and last residue. Each record gives: CDR3 DNA, CDR3 protein, J gene, clone size, V gene, D gene. D genes are given only for firm matches. Size values are once, few and many counts, or a class for expanded clones, and some rows have none.

CDR3nt: TGCGCCAGCAGCCAAGATAGATCAACCGGGGAGCTGTTTTTT; CDR3aa: CASSQDRSTGELFF; j_gene: TRBJ2-2; abundance: .; v_gene: TRBV4-1; d_gene: .
CDR3nt: TGCAGCGTTGAAGATCGGGACAGGGCCTATGGCTACACCTTC; CDR3aa: CSVEDRDRAYGYTF; j_gene: TRBJ1-2; abundance: .; v_gene: TRBV29-1; d_gene: TRBD1
CDR3nt: TGTGCCAGCAGCTTAGCAGGGTCCCATAATGAAAAACTGTTTTTT; CDR3aa: CASSLAGSHNEKLFF; j_gene: TRBJ1-4; abundance: .; v_gene: TRBV7-9; d_gene: .
CDR3nt: TGTGCCAGCAGCCCCAGTAATGAGCAGTTCTTC; CDR3aa: CASSPSNEQFF; j_gene: TRBJ2-1; abundance: .; v_gene: TRBV7-9; d_gene: .
CDR3nt: TGTGCCAGCAGCTTCGGGACAGGGAGCTCCTACGAGCAGTACTTC; CDR3aa: CASSFGTGSSYEQYF; j_gene: TRBJ2-7; abundance: .; v_gene: TRBV7-6; d_gene: TRBD1
CDR3nt: TGCGCCAGCAGCCAAGTGTCTAGCGGGGCTGCTGTCAATGAGCAGTTCTTC; CDR3aa: CASSQVSSGAAVNEQFF; j_gene: TRBJ2-1; abundance: .; v_gene: TRBV4-1; d_gene: TRBD2
CDR3nt: TGCGCCAGCAGCCAAGATCGGACAGATTGGGATGAAGCTTTCTTT; CDR3aa: CASSQDRTDWDEAFF; j_gene: TRBJ1-1; abundance: .; v_gene: TRBV4-1; d_gene: .
CDR3nt: TGTGCCAGCACGCCAGTCCAGGGTGGTGGGGCCAATGAGCAGTTCTTC; CDR3aa: CASTPVQGGGANEQFF; j_gene: TRBJ2-1; abundance: .; v_gene: TRBV13; d_gene: .
CDR3nt: TGTGCCAGCTCCGGGTGGGGGGGCTACAATGAGCAGTTCTTC; CDR3aa: CASSGWGGYNEQFF; j_gene: TRBJ2-1; abundance: few; v_gene: TRBV7-9; d_gene: TRBD2
CDR3nt: TGTGCCAGCAGTGAAGCGGGGGCCCACACAGATACGCAGCATTTT; CDR3aa: CASSEAGAHTDTQHF; j_gene: TRBJ1-5; abundance: .; v_gene: TRBV6-1; d_gene: .
CDR3nt: TGCGCCAGCAGCCAAGATCAGGGGGCGGGGATACAGTTCTTC; CDR3aa: CASSQDQGAGIQFF; j_gene: TRBJ2-1; abundance: .; v_gene: TRBV4-1; d_gene: TRBD1
CDR3nt: TGTGCCAGCAGCTTAGCTGGCCGGGGAAGCTCCTACAATGAGCAGTTCTTC; CDR3aa: CASSLAGRGSSYNEQFF; j_gene: TRBJ2-1; abundance: once; v_gene: TRBV7-2; d_gene: .
CDR3nt: TGCGCCAGCAGTGAAGGGACTAGGACCTACAATGAGCAGTTCTTC; CDR3aa: CASSEGTRTYNEQFF; j_gene: TRBJ2-1; abundance: .; v_gene: TRBV4-1; d_gene: TRBD2
CDR3nt: TGTGCCCCCAGCCCCTTTCGACCAGCGGGGGACTATGGCTACACCTTC; CDR3aa: CAPSPFRPAGDYGYTF; j_gene: TRBJ1-2; abundance: .; v_gene: TRBV2; d_gene: .
CDR3nt: TGCGCCAGCAGCCAAGATAGGACACTGAACACTGAAGCTTTCTTT; CDR3aa: CASSQDRTLNTEAFF; j_gene: TRBJ1-1; abundance: .; v_gene: TRBV4-1; d_gene: .
CDR3nt: TGTGCCATCAGTGAGTACCCGGGCAGCGCCTATGGCTACACCTTC; CDR3aa: CAISEYPGSAYGYTF; j_gene: TRBJ1-2; abundance: .; v_gene: TRBV10-3; d_gene: .
CDR3nt: TGCGCCAGCAGCCAAGATTCGGGGACAGAAACAGATACGCAGTATTTT; CDR3aa: CASSQDSGTETDTQYF; j_gene: TRBJ2-3; abundance: once; v_gene: TRBV4-3; d_gene: TRBD1
CDR3nt: TGTGCCTGGACCAGGACAGGAGCTACTAGCACAGATACGCAGTATTTT; CDR3aa: CAWTRTGATSTDTQYF; j_gene: TRBJ2-3; abundance: .; v_gene: TRBV30; d_gene: TRBD1
CDR3nt: TGTGCCAGCAGCCAATTGGGGTATAGCAATCAGCCCCAGCATTTT; CDR3aa: CASSQLGYSNQPQHF; j_gene: TRBJ1-5; abundance: .; v_gene: TRBV6-6; d_gene: .
CDR3nt: TGTGCCAGCAGCAAAGTCGGAGAGGAGCCTAGCGGGGACACAGATACGCAGTATTTT; CDR3aa: CASSKVGEEPSGDTDTQYF; j_gene: TRBJ2-3; abundance: .; v_gene: TRBV21-1; d_gene: .
CDR3nt: TGTGCTAGCAGCTCGGACAGAGGCACAGATACGCAGTATTTT; CDR3aa: CASSSDRGTDTQYF; j_gene: TRBJ2-3; abundance: .; v_gene: TRBV7-7; d_gene: .
CDR3nt: TGCAGCGTTGAAGTAGATCGGGGGGCCCCCTACGAGCAGTACTTC; CDR3aa: CSVEVDRGAPYEQYF; j_gene: TRBJ2-7; abundance: .; v_gene: TRBV29-1; d_gene: .
CDR3nt: TGTGCCAGCAGCCCAAAAGGGGCCAGGGGCACTGAAGCTTTCTTT; CDR3aa: CASSPKGARGTEAFF; j_gene: TRBJ1-1; abundance: .; v_gene: TRBV7-9; d_gene: .
CDR3nt: TGTGCCAGCAGAGCAGGGGTTAGCAATCAGCCCCAGCATTTT; CDR3aa: CASRAGVSNQPQHF; j_gene: TRBJ1-5; abundance: .; v_gene: TRBV27; d_gene: .
CDR3nt: TGTGCCAGCAGACTAAGAGAAAGAGAAAACACTGAAGCTTTCTTT; CDR3aa: CASRLRERENTEAFF; j_gene: TRBJ1-1; abundance: .; v_gene: TRBV2; d_gene: .
CDR3nt: TGTGCCAGCAGTTACTCAGGGGGGCTCAACGAGCAGTACTTC; CDR3aa: CASSYSGGLNEQYF; j_gene: TRBJ2-7; abundance: .; v_gene: TRBV6-6; d_gene: .
CDR3nt: TGTGCCAGCAGCGTAGAGGGAGCCTACGAGCAGTACTTC; CDR3aa: CASSVEGAYEQYF; j_gene: TRBJ2-7; abundance: .; v_gene: TRBV9; d_gene: .
CDR3nt: TGTGCCAGCAGCTTAGAGGGACAAACGAACACTGAAGCTTTCTTT; CDR3aa: CASSLEGQTNTEAFF; j_gene: TRBJ1-1; abundance: .; v_gene: TRBV13; d_gene: .
CDR3nt: TGTGCCAGCAGCTTGGGGACTTGGGCGAAGACCGGGGAGCTGTTTTTT; CDR3aa: CASSLGTWAKTGELFF; j_gene: TRBJ2-2; abundance: few; v_gene: TRBV5-4; d_gene: .
CDR3nt: TGTGCCAGCAGCCCAACTAGCGGGCCCTACAATGAGCAGTTCTTC; CDR3aa: CASSPTSGPYNEQFF; j_gene: TRBJ2-1; abundance: .; v_gene: TRBV7-6; d_gene: TRBD2
CDR3nt: TGTGCCAGCAGCCCCACCGTGGGCTTGAGCTCCTACGAGCAGTACTTC; CDR3aa: CASSPTVGLSSYEQYF; j_gene: TRBJ2-7; abundance: .; v_gene: TRBV7-9; d_gene: .
CDR3nt: TGTGCCAGCAGCTCAGGGACAGGGCGGCATGGCTACACCTTC; CDR3aa: CASSSGTGRHGYTF; j_gene: TRBJ1-2; abundance: .; v_gene: TRBV11-2; d_gene: TRBD1
CDR3nt: TGTGCTAGTGGTTCCCACCTTCGGTCGCATTCGGGCTACACCTTC; CDR3aa: CASGSHLRSHSGYTF; j_gene: TRBJ1-2; abundance: .; v_gene: TRBV12-5; d_gene: .
CDR3nt: TGTGCCAGCAGCTTAGCTTTCACAGGGTCGGGCTACACCTTC; CDR3aa: CASSLAFTGSGYTF; j_gene: TRBJ1-2; abundance: .; v_gene: TRBV7-2; d_gene: .
CDR3nt: TGTGCCAGCAGCTTTCCAGAACCGGGACCCACCGTTTACGAGCAGTACTTC; CDR3aa: CASSFPEPGPTVYEQYF; j_gene: TRBJ2-7; abundance: few; v_gene: TRBV7-9; d_gene: .
CDR3nt: TGTGCCACCGGACCTATCTACGAGCAGTACTTC; CDR3aa: CATGPIYEQYF; j_gene: TRBJ2-7; abundance: few; v_gene: TRBV6-5; d_gene: .
CDR3nt: TGTGCCAGCAGCTTGGGGGACATGATTTACAATGAGCAGTTCTTC; CDR3aa: CASSLGDMIYNEQFF; j_gene: TRBJ2-1; abundance: .; v_gene: TRBV7-9; d_gene: .
CDR3nt: TGCGCCAGCAGCCAAGTGAGGACAGGGGGCCTAAACTATGGCTACACCTTC; CDR3aa: CASSQVRTGGLNYGYTF; j_gene: TRBJ1-2; abundance: .; v_gene: TRBV7-9; d_gene: TRBD1
CDR3nt: TGTGCTAGCAGCCCTAGGACAGGGGGCAATGAGCAGTTCTTC; CDR3aa: CASSPRTGGNEQFF; j_gene: TRBJ2-1; abundance: .; v_gene: TRBV7-7; d_gene: TRBD1
CDR3nt: TGTGCCAGCAGCGGCGGATTTGGACTAGCGGAAGAGACCCAGTACTTC; CDR3aa: CASSGGFGLAEETQYF; j_gene: TRBJ2-5; abundance: .; v_gene: TRBV9; d_gene: TRBD2
CDR3nt: TGTGCCAGCAGCCAAGAATTCTCAGGGGGCCGGTCCTACGAGCAGTACTTC; CDR3aa: CASSQEFSGGRSYEQYF; j_gene: TRBJ2-7; abundance: few; v_gene: TRBV4-2; d_gene: TRBD1
CDR3nt: TGTGCCAGCAGTGAAGCGCTCTCAGGGGGCGAGAGCGGCTACACCTTC; CDR3aa: CASSEALSGGESGYTF; j_gene: TRBJ1-2; abundance: .; v_gene: TRBV2; d_gene: TRBD1
CDR3nt: TGTGCCAGCAGCTTAGTTGCTAGCCCCGGGGAGACCCAGTACTTC; CDR3aa: CASSLVASPGETQYF; j_gene: TRBJ2-5; abundance: .; v_gene: TRBV11-2; d_gene: .